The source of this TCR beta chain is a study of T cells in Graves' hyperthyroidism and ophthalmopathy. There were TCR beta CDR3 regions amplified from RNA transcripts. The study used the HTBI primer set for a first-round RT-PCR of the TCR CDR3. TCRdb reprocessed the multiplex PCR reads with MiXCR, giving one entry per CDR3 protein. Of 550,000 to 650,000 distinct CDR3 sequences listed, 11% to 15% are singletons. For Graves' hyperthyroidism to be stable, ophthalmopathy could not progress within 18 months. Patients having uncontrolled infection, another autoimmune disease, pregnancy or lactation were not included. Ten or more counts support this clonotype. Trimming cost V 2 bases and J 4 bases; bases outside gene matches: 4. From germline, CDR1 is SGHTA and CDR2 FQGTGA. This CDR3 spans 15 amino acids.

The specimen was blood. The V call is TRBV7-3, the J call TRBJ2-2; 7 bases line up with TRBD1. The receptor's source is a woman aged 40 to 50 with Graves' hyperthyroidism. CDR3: CASSLQGDGTGELFF. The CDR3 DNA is TGTGCCAGCAGCTTACAGGGGGACGGCACCGGGGAGCTGTTTTTT.